Shown below are 7 T cell receptor beta chains from a single sample sequenced in a study of shared clonotypes between healthy human individuals. TCRdb's copy holds only in-frame clones and misses some; the assay was immunoSEQ multiplex PCR. The data hold approximately 2,300,000 clones, with around 93% observed a single time. The sequenced sample was naive CD4+ T cells from PBMCs. This sample's subset: CD45RA+ positively selected. The receptors derive from a man aged 18-30 years in good health. Some clones in this sample may be carry-over from other donors' samples.

V is TRBV6-5 and J is TRBJ1-1; TRBD1 might be the D (6 bases). Trimming stripped 6 bases from V and 1 base from J, with 9 bases between. The germline gives CDR1 MNHEY, CDR2 SVGAGI. This CDR3 has 13 residues. The CDR3 region has the DNA TGTGCCAGCAGCTCAGGGGCGAACACTGAAGCTTTCTTT. Its translation: CASSSGANTEAFF.

This clone was observed a handful of times. Different DNA sequences within this sample yield the same CDR3. V usage is TRBV27 and J usage is TRBJ1-5; D unresolved. Trimming stripped 1 base from V and 2 bases from J, with 6 bases between. The CDR3 contains 14 residues. CDR1 and CDR2 from the germline V gene are MNHEY and SMNVEV (reference sequence). CDR3 nucleotides: TGTGCCAGCAGTTTATACCCTGGCAATCAGCCCCAGCATTTT. It yields the protein CASSLYPGNQPQHF.

V usage is TRBV5-1 and J usage is TRBJ1-4; D is unclear. The CDR3 is 16 amino acids. V was cut by 0 bases and J by 4 bases, with 13 bases left in between. Germline loops: CDR1 SGHRS, CDR2 YFSETQ. For the CDR3, the DNA is TGCGCCAGCAGCTTGGGGGCCGTTTCCCTTAATGAAAAACTGTTTTTT. Translation gives CASSLGAVSLNEKLFF.

The chain combines TRBV27 with TRBJ1-5; no firm D call. Germline V gives CDR1 MNHEY, CDR2 SMNVEV (reference sequence). Between the trimmed V and J ends, which lost 4 bases and 2 bases, there was a span of 12 bases. The CDR3 is 15 amino acids. The CDR3 nucleotides are TGTGCCAGCAGTTCAACGGCTGAAGGCAATCAGCCCCAGCATTTT. Its translation: CASSSTAEGNQPQHF.

The rearrangement joins TRBV6-5 to TRBJ1-5; D is ambiguous. The length of the CDR3 is 14 residues. Germline CDR1 is MNHEY and CDR2 is SVGAGI. The V end was cut by 4 bases, the J end by 2 bases, with 9 bases between. The DNA for the CDR3 is TGTGCCAGCAGTTTTGGGTACGGCAATCAGCCCCAGCATTTT. Translation: CASSFGYGNQPQHF.

This sequence joins TRBV27 and TRBJ2-7; D perhaps matches TRBD2 (6 bases). Germline values: CDR1 MNHEY, CDR2 SMNVEV (reference sequence). The CDR3 is 13 amino acids. V lost 6 bases to trimming and J lost 3 bases, with 12 bases between them. CDR3 DNA: TGTGCCAGCAGCCATACCGGGAGCTACGAGCAGTACTTC. The encoded protein is CASSHTGSYEQYF.

The genes are TRBV5-1 and TRBJ1-2; weak D call: TRBD1 (6 bases). Germline V gene lookup returns CDR1 SGHRS and CDR2 YFSETQ. CDR3 length: 14 amino acids. The V and J ends lost 4 bases and 6 bases respectively, with 16 bases between them. The CDR3 DNA follows: TGCGCCAGCAGCGCAGATCTAACAGGGAATGGCTACACCTTC. It is translated as CASSADLTGNGYTF.